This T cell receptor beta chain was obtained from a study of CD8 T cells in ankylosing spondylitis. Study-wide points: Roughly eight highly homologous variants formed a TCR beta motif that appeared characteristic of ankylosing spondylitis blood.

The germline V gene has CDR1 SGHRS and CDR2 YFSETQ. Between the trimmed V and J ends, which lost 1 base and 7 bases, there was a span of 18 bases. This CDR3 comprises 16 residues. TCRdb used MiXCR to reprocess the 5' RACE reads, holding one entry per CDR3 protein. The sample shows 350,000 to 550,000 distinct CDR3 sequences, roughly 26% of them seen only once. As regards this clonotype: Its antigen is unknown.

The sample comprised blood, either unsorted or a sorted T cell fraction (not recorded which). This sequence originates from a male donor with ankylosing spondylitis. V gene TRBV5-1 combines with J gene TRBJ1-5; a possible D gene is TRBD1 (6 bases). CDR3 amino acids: CASSLLPRGTGQPQHF. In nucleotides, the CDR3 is TGCGCCAGCAGCTTGTTACCCAGGGGAACTGGGCAGCCCCAGCATTTT.